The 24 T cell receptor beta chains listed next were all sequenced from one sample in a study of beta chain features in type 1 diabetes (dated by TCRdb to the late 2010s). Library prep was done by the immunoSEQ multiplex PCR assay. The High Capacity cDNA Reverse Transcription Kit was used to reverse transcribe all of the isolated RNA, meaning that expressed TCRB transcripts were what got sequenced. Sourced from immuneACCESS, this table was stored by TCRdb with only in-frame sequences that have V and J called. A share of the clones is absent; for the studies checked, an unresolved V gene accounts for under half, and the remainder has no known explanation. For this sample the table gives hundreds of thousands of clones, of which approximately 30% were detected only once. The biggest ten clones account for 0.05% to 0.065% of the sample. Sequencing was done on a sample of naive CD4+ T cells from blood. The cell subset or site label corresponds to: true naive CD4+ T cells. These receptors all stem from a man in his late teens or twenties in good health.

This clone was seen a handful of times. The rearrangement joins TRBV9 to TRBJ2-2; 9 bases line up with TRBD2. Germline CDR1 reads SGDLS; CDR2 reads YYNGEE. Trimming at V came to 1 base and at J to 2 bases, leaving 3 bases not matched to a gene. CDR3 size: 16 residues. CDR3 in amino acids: CASSVRSGRNTGELFF. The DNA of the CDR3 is TGTGCCAGCAGCGTACGTAGCGGGAGAAACACCGGGGAGCTGTTTTTT.

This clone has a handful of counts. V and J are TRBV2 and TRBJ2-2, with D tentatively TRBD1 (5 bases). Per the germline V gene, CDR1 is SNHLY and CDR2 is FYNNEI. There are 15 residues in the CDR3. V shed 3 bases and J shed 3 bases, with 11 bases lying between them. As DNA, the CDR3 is TGTGCCAGCAGTGAGCGACAGCTGGACACCGGGGAGCTGTTTTTT. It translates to CASSERQLDTGELFF. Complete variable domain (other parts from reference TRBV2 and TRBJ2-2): EPEVTQTPSHQVTQMGQEVILRCVPISNHLYFYWYRQILGQKVEFLVSFYNNEISEKSEIFDDQFSVERPDGSNFTLKIRSTKLEDSAMYFCASSERQLDTGELFFGEGSRLTVL.

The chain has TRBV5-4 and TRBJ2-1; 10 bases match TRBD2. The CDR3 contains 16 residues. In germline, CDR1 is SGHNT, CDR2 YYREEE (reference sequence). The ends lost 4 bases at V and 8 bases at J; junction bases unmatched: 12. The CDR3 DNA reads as TGTGCCAGCAGCGCGTCCTTAGCGGGAGGTATGGATGAGCAGTTCTTC. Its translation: CASSASLAGGMDEQFF.

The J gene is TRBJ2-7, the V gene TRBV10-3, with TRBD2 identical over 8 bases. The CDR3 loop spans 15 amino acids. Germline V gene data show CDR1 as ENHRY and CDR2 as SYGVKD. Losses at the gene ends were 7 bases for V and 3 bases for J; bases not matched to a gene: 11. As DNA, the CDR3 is TGTGCCATCACCCGGACCGCCAGCGGGAGCTACGAGCAGTACTTC. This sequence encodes CAITRTASGSYEQYF.

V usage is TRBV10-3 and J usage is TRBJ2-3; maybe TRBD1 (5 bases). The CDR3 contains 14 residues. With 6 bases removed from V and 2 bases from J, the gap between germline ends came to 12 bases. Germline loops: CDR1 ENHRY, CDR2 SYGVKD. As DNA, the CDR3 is TGTGCCATCAGAACAGGTCCCCTCACAGATACGCAGTATTTT. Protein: CAIRTGPLTDTQYF.

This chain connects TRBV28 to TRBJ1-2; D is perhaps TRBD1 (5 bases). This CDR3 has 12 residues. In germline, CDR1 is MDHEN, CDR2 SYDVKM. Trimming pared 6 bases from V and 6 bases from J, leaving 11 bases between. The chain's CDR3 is CASRLPGHGYTF. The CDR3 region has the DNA TGTGCCAGCAGATTGCCGGGACATGGCTACACCTTC.

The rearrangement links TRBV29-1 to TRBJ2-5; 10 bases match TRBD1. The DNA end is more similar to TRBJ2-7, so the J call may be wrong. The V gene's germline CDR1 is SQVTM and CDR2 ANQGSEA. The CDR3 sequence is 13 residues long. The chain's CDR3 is CSVEGQGYYEQYF. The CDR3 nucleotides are TGCAGCGTTGAGGGACAGGGGTATTACGAGCAGTACTTC.

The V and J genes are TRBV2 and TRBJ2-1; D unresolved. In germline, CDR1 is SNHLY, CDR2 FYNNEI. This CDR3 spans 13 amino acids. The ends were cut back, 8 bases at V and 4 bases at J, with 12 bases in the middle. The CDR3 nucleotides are TGTGCCAGCGGATTTTCATGGTACAATGAGCAGTTCTTC. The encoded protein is CASGFSWYNEQFF.

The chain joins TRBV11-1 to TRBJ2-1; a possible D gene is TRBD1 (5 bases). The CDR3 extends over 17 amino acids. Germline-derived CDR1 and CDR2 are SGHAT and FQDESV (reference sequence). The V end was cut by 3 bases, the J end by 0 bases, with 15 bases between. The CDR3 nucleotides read TGTGCCAGCAGCTTTTACGGACAAGCTGACTCCTACAATGAGCAGTTCTTC. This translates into CASSFYGQADSYNEQFF.

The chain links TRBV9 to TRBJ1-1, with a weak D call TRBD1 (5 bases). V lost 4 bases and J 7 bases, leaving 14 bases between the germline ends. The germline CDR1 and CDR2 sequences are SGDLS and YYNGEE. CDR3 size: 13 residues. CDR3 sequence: CASSPGAGFEAFF. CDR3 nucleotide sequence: TGTGCCAGCAGCCCCGGGGCAGGATTTGAAGCTTTCTTT.

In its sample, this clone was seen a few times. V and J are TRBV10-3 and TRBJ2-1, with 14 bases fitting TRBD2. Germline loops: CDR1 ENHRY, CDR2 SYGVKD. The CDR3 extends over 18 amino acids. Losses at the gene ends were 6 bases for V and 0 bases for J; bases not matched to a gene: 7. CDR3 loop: CAISGGLAGGHSYNEQFF. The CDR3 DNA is TGTGCCATCAGCGGTGGACTAGCGGGAGGCCACTCCTACAATGAGCAGTTCTTC.

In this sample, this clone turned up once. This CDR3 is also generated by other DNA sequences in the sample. The CDR3 DNA sequence: TGTGCCACCAGCAGAGACCGACTAGCGGTAGCCTACGAGCAGTACTTC. Translating it yields CATSRDRLAVAYEQYF. This sequence joins TRBV15 and TRBJ2-7; 9 bases are shared with TRBD2. Germline CDR1 and CDR2: LNHNV and YYDKDF (reference sequence). V shed 0 bases and J 2 bases; nucleotides not matched to a gene: 5. The CDR3 has 16 amino acids.

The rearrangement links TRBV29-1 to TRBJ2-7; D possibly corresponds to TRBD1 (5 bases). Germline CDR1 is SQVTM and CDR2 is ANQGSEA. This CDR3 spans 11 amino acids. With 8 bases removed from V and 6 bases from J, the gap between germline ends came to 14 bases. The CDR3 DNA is TGCAGCTTTTGGACATCCGGCGAGCAGTACTTC. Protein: CSFWTSGEQYF.

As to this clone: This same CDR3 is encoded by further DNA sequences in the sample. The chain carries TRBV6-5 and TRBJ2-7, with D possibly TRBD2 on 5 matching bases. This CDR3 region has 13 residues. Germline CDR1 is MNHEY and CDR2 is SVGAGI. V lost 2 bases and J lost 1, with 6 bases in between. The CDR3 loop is CASSYGGSYEQYF. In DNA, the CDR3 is TGTGCCAGCAGTTACGGCGGGTCCTACGAGCAGTACTTC.

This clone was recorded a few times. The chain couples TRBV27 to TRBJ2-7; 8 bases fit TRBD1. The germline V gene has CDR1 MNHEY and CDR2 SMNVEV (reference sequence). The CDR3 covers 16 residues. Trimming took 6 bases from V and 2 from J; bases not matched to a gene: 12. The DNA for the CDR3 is TGTGCCAGCAGCAGACAGGGGAAAGGGAGAACCTACGAGCAGTACTTC. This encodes CASSRQGKGRTYEQYF.

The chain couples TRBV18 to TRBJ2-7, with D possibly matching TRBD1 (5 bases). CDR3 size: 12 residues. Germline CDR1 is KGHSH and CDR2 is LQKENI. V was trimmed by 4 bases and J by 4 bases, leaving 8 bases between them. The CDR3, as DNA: TGTGCCAGCTCACTGCAGGGTTACGAGCAGTACTTC. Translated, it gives CASSLQGYEQYF.

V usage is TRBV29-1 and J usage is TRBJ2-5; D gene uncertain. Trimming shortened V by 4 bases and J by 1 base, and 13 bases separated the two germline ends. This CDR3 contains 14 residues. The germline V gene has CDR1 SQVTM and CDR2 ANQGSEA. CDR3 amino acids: CSVGGSLFQETQYF. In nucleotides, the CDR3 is TGCAGCGTTGGCGGCAGTCTTTTCCAAGAGACCCAGTACTTC.

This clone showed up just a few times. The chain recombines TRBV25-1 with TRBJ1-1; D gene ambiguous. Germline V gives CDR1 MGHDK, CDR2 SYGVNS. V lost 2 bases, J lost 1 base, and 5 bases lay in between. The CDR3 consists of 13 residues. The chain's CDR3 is CASSETRNTEAFF. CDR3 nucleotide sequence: TGTGCCAGCAGTGAAACCAGGAACACTGAAGCTTTCTTT. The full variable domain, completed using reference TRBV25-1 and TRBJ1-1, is EADIYQTPRYLVIGTGKKITLECSQTMGHDKMYWYQQDPGMELHLIHYSYGVNSTEKGDLSSESTVSRIRTEHFPLTLESARPSHTSQYLCASSETRNTEAFFGQGTRLTVV.

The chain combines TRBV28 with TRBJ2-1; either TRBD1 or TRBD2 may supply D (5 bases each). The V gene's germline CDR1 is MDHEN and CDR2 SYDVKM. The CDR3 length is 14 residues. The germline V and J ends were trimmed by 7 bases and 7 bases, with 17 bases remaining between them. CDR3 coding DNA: TGTGCCAGCAACCCTGGGGGAGTCATGAATGAGCAGTTCTTC. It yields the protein CASNPGGVMNEQFF. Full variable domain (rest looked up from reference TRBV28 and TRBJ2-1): DVKVTQSSRYLVKRTGEKVFLECVQDMDHENMFWYRQDPGLGLRLIYFSYDVKMKEKGDIPEGYSVSREKKERFSLILESASTNQTSMYLCASNPGGVMNEQFFGPGTRLTVL.

The CDR3 sequence is CAWSVRSEQFF. The CDR3 DNA is TGTGCCTGGAGTGTCAGGAGTGAGCAGTTCTTC. This chain connects TRBV30 to TRBJ2-1; D is undetermined. This CDR3 comprises 11 residues. V gave up 0 bases and J gave up 9 bases, with 6 bases separating them. The germline V gene has CDR1 GTSNPN and CDR2 SVGIG (reference sequence).

The CDR3 spells CASSLGQPYNEQFF. The CDR3 DNA reads as TGTGCCAGCAGCCTCGGACAGCCTTACAATGAGCAGTTCTTC. The chain links TRBV7-2 to TRBJ2-1; a possible D gene is TRBD1 (6 bases). The CDR3 totals 14 residues. The V and J ends lost 5 bases and 4 bases respectively, with 12 bases between them. The germline CDR1 and CDR2 sequences are SGHTA and FQGNSA.

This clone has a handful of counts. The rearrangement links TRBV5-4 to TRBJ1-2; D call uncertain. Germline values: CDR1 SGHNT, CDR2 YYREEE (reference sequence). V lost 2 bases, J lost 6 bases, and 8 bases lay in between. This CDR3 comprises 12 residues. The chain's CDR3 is CASSLSQDGYTF. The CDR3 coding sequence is TGTGCCAGCAGCTTAAGCCAGGATGGCTACACCTTC.

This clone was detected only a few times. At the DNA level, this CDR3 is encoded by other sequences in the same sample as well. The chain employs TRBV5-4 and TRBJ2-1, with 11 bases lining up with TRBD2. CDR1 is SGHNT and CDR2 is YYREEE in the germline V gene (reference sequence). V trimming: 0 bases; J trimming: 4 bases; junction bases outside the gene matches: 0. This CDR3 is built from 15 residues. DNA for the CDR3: TGTGCCAGCAGCTTGGGACTAGCGGGGTACAATGAGCAGTTCTTC. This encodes CASSLGLAGYNEQFF.

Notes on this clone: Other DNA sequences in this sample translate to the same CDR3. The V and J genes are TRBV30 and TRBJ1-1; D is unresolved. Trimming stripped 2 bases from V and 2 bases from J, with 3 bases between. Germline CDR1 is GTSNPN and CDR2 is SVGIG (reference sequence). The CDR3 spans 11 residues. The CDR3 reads CAWSLNTEAFF. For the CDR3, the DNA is TGTGCCTGGAGTCTTAACACTGAAGCTTTCTTT.